This T cell receptor (beta chain) was observed in a study of beta chain features in type 1 diabetes. Overall study context: What patients shared with healthy donors was a similar profile of age, gender and cell yields. Across every sample, some 110 million sorted cells were examined in total.

Since all of the isolated RNA was reverse transcribed, expressed TCRB transcripts were what got sequenced. Assay: immunoSEQ multiplex PCR; the TCRdb copy retains only in-frame clones and omits some. The sample has roughly 250,000 clones, more than 65% seen once; the top ten hold around 0.05%. CD45RO/CCR7/CD25/CD127/CD95/CD27 separated CD4+ naive, central memory, regulatory and stem cell-like memory cells by sorting. Sorted cells reached over 95% purity in every population. This clone has a single count. The sample taken for sequencing was naive CD4+ T cells from blood. This sequence originates from a man between 25 and 39 years old in good health.

CDR3 sequence (DNA): TGTGCCTGGAGTGTACAATGGCGAAGAGTCTCCTACAATGAGCAGTTCTTC. Translating it yields CAWSVQWRRVSYNEQFF. The chain recombines TRBV30 with TRBJ2-1; D is unclear. The CDR3 spans 17 residues. V gave up 0 bases and J gave up 0 bases, with 15 bases separating them. Germline CDR1 reads GTSNPN; CDR2 reads SVGIG (reference sequence).